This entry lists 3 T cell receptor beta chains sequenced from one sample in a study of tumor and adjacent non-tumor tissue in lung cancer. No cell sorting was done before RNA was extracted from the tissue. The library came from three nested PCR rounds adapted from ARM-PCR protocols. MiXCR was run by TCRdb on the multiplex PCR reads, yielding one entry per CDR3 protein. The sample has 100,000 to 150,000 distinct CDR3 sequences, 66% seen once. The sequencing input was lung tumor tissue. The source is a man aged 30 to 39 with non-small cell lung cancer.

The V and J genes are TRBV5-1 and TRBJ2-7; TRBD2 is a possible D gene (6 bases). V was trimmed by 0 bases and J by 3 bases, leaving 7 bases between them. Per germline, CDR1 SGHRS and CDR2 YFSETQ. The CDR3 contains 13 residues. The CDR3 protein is CASSLVSGYEQYF. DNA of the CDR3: TGCGCCAGCAGCTTGGTTAGCGGCTACGAGCAGTACTTC.

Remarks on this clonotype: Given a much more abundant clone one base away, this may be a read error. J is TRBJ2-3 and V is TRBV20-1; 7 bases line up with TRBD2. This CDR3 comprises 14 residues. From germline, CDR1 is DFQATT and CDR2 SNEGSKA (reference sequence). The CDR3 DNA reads TGCAATGCTAACAGCGGGGCATACACAGATACGCAGTATTTT. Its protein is CNANSGAYTDTQYF.

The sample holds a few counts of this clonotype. CDR3 coding DNA: TGCGCCAGCAGCCCGGGGGGGGGCTACGAGCAGTACTTC. Translating it yields CASSPGGGYEQYF. This rearrangement joins TRBV5-1 to TRBJ2-7; 8 bases line up with TRBD2. Losses at the gene ends were 4 bases for V and 3 bases for J; bases not matched to a gene: 3. In germline, CDR1 is SGHRS, CDR2 YFSETQ. The CDR3 extends over 13 amino acids.